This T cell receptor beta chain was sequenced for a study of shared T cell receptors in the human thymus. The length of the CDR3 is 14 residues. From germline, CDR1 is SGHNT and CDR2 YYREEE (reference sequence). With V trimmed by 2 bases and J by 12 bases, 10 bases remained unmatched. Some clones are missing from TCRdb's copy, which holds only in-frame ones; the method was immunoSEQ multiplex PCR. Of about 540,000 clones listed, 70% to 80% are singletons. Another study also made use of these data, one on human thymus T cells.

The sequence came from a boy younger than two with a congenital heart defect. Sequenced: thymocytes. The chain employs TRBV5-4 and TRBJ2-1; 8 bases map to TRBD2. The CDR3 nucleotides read TGTGCCAGCAGCTTTGGGACTAGACCGAGTGGGCAGTTCTTC. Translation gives CASSFGTRPSGQFF.